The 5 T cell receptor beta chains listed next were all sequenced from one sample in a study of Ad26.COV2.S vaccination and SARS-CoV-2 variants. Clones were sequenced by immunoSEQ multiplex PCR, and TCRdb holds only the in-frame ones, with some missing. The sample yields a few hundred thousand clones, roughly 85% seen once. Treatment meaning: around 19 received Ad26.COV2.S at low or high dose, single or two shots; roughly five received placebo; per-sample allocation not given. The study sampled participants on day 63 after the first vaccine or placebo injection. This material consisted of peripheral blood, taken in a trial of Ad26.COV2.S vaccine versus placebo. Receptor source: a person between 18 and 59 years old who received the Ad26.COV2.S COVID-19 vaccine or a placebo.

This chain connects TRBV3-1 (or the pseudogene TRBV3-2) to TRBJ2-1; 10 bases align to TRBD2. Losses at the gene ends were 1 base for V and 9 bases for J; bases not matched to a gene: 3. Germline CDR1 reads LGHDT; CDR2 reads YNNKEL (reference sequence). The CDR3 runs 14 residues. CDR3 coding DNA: TGTGCCAGCAGCCAAGGAGGACTAGCGGTTGAGCAGTTCTTC. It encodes CASSQGGLAVEQFF.

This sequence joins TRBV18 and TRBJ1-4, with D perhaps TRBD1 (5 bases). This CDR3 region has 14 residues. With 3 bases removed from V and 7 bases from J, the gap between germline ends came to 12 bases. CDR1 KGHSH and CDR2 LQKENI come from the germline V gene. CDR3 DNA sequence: TGTGCCAGCTCACCCCGGGACCGTGGTGAAAAACTGTTTTTT. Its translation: CASSPRDRGEKLFF. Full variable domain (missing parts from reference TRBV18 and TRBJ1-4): NAGVMQNPRHLVRRRGQEARLRCSPMKGHSHVYWYRQLPEEGLKFMVYLQKENIIDESGMPKERFSAEFPKEGPSILRIQQVVRGDSAAYFCASSPRDRGEKLFFGSGTQLSVL.

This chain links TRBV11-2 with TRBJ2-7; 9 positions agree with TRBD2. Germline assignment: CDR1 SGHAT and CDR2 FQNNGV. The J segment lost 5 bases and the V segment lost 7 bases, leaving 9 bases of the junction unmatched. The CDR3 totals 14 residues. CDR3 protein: CASKVIAGANEQYF. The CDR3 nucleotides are TGTGCCAGCAAGGTGATAGCGGGAGCCAACGAGCAGTACTTC.

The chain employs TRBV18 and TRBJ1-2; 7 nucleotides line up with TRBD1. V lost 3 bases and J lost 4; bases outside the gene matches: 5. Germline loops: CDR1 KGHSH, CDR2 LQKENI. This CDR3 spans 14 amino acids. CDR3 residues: CASSPGTAPYGYTF. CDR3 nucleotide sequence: TGTGCCAGCTCACCCGGGACAGCCCCCTATGGCTACACCTTC.

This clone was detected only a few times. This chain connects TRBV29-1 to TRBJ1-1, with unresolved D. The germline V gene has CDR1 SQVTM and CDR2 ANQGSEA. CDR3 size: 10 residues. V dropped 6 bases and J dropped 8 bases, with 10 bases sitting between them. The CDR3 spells CSVLLREAFF. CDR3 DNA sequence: TGCAGCGTCCTTCTTAGGGAAGCTTTCTTT.